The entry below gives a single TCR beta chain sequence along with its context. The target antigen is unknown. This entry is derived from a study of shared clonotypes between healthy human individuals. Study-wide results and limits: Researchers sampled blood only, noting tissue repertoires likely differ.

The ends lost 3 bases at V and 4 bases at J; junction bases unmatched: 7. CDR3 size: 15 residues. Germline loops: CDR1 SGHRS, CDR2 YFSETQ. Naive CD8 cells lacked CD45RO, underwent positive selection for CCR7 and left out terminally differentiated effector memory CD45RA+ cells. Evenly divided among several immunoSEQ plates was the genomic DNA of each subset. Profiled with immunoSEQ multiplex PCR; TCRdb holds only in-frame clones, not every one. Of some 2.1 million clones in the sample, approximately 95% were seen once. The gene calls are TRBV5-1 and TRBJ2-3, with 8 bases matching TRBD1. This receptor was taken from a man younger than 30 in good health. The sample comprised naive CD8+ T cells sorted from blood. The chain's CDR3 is CASSWTGLYADTQYF. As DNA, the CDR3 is TGCGCCAGCAGCTGGACAGGGTTATATGCAGATACGCAGTATTTT.